This TCR beta chain was sequenced for a study of radiotherapy plus CTLA-4 blockade in lung cancer (dated by TCRdb to between 2017 and 2018). Background on the whole study: Objective responses occurred in roughly 19% of enrolled patients, and around 29% achieved disease control. Study-wide conclusions, independent of this receptor: TCR clones derived from tumors expanded in peripheral blood after treatment with radiotherapy and ipilimumab. The strongest predictors of response, as reported, were early dynamic changes in blood T cell clones along with a rise in serum interferon-beta after radiation.

In regard to this clone: The antigen it recognizes is unknown. Per-base qualities were not stored, and no clone one base away is much larger.

Receptor libraries were prepared by the immunoSEQ multiplex PCR assay. The table was pulled from immuneACCESS by TCRdb, which kept in-frame rearrangements only. Such tables lose some clones; where checked, under half of the loss comes from unresolved V genes, and the rest has no known cause. Present in this sample are about 88,000 clones, 72% of which were seen just once. Over 13% of the sample is in the top ten clones. Spanning cysteine to phenylalanine, the CDR3 consists of 17 amino acids. Only CDR3 DNA is held: 51 bases, read in frame from base 1. V lost 4 bases and J lost 2 bases; the stretch between them is 15 bases long. CDR1 and CDR2 are read off the germline V gene as MNHNS and SASEGT. In this study, focal radiation therapy paired with CTLA-4 blockade (ipilimumab) was tested in patients who had chemo-refractory metastatic non-small-cell lung cancer.

This receptor was identified in a human donor with non-small cell lung cancer that progressed on radiotherapy plus ipilimumab. This chain is built from TRBV6-1 and TRBJ2-6; a tentative D match to TRBD1 spans 7 bases. This sample comprised peripheral blood, obtained from a patient treated with radiotherapy plus ipilimumab. Here the CDR3 is given as CASSALGRGAGANVLTF. The nucleotide sequence is TGTGCCAGCAGTGCCCTAGGCAGGGGGGCTGGGGCCAACGTCCTGACTTTC.